This T cell receptor beta chain was recovered during a study of T-cell reconstitution after alpha-beta-depleted transplantation in children. This CDR3 is 17 amino acids long. The V gene's germline CDR1 is LGHNA and CDR2 YSLEER. The V end was cut by 0 bases, the J end by 2 bases, with 16 bases between. This clonotype was detected ten times or more. During its preparation, the TCRbeta library received unique molecular identifiers. TCRdb independently ran MiXCR on the PCR reads; one entry per CDR3 protein. The repertoire holds 250,000 or so distinct CDR3 sequences, with approximately 8% as singletons. The source of this sequence is a male patient aged 10 to 17 who had a stem cell transplant for acute lymphoblastic leukemia, so the T cells may come from the graft donor. Material: PBMCs, mostly from graft donor cells, obtained 180 days after TCRalphabeta/CD19-depleted stem cell transplant. This sequence joins TRBV4-3 and TRBJ1-1, with D possibly being TRBD1 (6 bases). The CDR3 region has the DNA TGCGCCAGCAGCCAAGATTTGTGGGGGCCGAGAAACACTGAAGCTTTCTTT. Translation: CASSQDLWGPRNTEAFF.